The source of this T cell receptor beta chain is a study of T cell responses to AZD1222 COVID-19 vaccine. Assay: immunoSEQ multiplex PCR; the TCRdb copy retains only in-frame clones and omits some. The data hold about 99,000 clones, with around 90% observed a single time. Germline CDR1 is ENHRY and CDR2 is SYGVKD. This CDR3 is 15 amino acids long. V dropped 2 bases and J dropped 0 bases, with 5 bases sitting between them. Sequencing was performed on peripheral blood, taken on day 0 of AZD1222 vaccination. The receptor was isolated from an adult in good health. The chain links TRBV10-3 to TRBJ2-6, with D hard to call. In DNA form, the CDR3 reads TGTGCCATCAGTGAGAGTAGCTCTGGGGCCAACGTCCTGACTTTC. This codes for CAISESSSGANVLTF.